This entry concerns a single TCR beta chain. Its antigen is still unknown. The record has no base qualities; no much larger clone is one base away. This entry belongs to a study of OX40 agonist ivuxolimab in advanced cancers. For the study in its entirety: Ivuxolimab, which targeted the costimulatory receptor OX40 (CD134), was an agonistic, fully human IgG2 monoclonal antibody. Of the approximately 53 patients in dose escalation, some 20 had hepatocellular carcinoma, roughly 15 had melanoma, 9 had renal cell carcinoma and 9 had head and neck cancer. Patients were allowed to have had prior anti-PD-1, anti-PD-L1 or anti-CTLA-4 therapy, and approximately 40% of the dose-escalation patients had previously received checkpoint inhibitors. The purpose of peripheral TCRbeta sequencing was to test whether ivuxolimab changed TCR sequence diversity and led to clonal T-cell expansion. Three dose-escalation patients achieved partial responses, one with hepatocellular carcinoma and two with cutaneous melanoma. A male proportion of 70% to 90% and a mean age of 60 years, ranging from about 20 to 85, were recorded for the dose-escalation cohort. The paper covers the monotherapy dose-escalation part of the phase I ivuxolimab trial, which included N ≈ 52 patients. Intravenous ivuxolimab was administered to patients every 2 weeks at six dose levels: 0.01, 0.1, 0.3, 1.5, 3 and 10 mg/kg. Study-wide conclusions, independent of this receptor: On average, CD8+ T cells showed more expanded clones than CD4+ T cells after ivuxolimab. Low levels of normalized T-cell clonal expansion were also seen in some patients who did not respond. Partial responders in the 0.1-3.0 mg/kg groups had among the lowest normalized peripheral clonal expansion, especially among CD8+ T cells. At doses of 0.1 to 3.0 mg/kg, clonal expansion of both CD4+ and CD8+ T cells in blood was seen between baseline and week 6. Which antigens the clonally expanded peripheral T cells were specific for was not determined.

The trial excluded patients who had a history of autoimmune disease or were on systemic immunosuppression. Peripheral blood for TCR sequencing was collected from all dose cohorts at baseline, on cycle 4 day 1, and on cycle 7 day 1. The samples were taken from a phase I, first-in-human, multicenter, open-label dose-escalation trial of ivuxolimab. Adults with locally advanced or metastatic head and neck squamous cell, hepatocellular, melanoma or renal cell carcinoma were enrolled in the trial. CD4+ and CD8+ T cells were sorted separately from peripheral blood before TCR sequencing. Measured from the cysteine to the phenylalanine, the CDR3 is 16 residues long. The DNA shown is the 48-base CDR3, in frame from base 1. According to the germline V gene, CDR1 reads LGHNA and CDR2 reads YNFKEQ. The germline V and J ends show losses of 2 bases and 1 base respectively, and no gene match explains 6 bases of the junction.

Genomic DNA was isolated from the sorted cells so that the TCRbeta CDR3 region could be sequenced. TCRbeta CDR3 regions were sequenced using the immunoSEQ Assay. Sourced from immuneACCESS, this table was stored by TCRdb with only in-frame sequences that have V and J called. A share of the clones is absent; for the studies checked, an unresolved V gene accounts for under half, and the remainder has no known explanation. The sample data list 70,000 to 85,000 clones, and around nine tenths of these were observed just once. Less than 6% of the sample is held by the ten biggest clonotypes. The receptor's source is an adult with an advanced solid tumor such as melanoma, head and neck, liver or kidney cancer. The chain is made from TRBV4-2 and TRBJ2-7; 9 junctional bases match TRBD1. This specimen was CD4+ or CD8+ T cells sorted from blood, taken in a trial of the OX40 agonist ivuxolimab. The CDR3 protein is CASSQSSGTGSYEQYF. The DNA sequence follows: TGTGCCAGCAGCCAAAGTTCCGGGACAGGGTCCTACGAGCAGTACTTC.